This T cell receptor beta chain was captured by sequencing in a study of cytomegalovirus exposure and HLA in healthy donors. The primer mix had 60 Vbeta and 13 Jbeta primers. Profiled with immunoSEQ multiplex PCR; TCRdb holds only in-frame clones, not every one. Of about 150,000 clones listed, about 80% are singletons. Study results and limitations: Relative to the approximately 700-donor mean, N-insertions were reportedly fewer in an Asian-associated ancestry cluster in a later analysis. One cluster of highly shared sequence variants probably arose as a sequencing artifact. The investigators catalogued 150 or so TCR beta chains as cytomegalovirus-associated. A later analysis found most CMV-associated TCR beta chains apparently HLA-restricted.

Between the trimmed V and J ends, which lost 2 bases and 8 bases, there was a span of 6 bases. In germline, CDR1 is GTSNPN, CDR2 SVGIG (reference sequence). This CDR3 contains 10 residues. Turning to this clone: Its target is not known. Additional DNA sequences in this sample encode the identical CDR3.

This TCR came from a woman aged 35 to 49 in good health and CMV-seronegative. The chain couples TRBV30 to TRBJ1-2; D ambiguous. Sequencing was performed on PBMCs. Written as DNA, the CDR3 is TGTGCCTGGAGTCGGGGAGGCTACACCTTC. Protein: CAWSRGGYTF.